These T cell receptor beta chains were read from a single sample in a study of CD8+ T cells in alopecia areata. TCRdb's table, derived via immunoSEQ multiplex PCR, lists solely in-frame clones and lacks some. Seen here are roughly 210,000 clones, over 40% observed once, and the top ten hold roughly 2.6%. The starting material was CD4+ T cells sorted from blood, obtained between weeks 36 and 40, from a patient treated with tofacitinib. Receptors originate from a human donor with alopecia areata. Each CDR3 is given with its conserved first and last residue. The D gene is left open where the match is weak. A row's size may be missing; if present it is once, few, many or a size class.

>TRBJ2-7|NA|NA|TRBV27
TGTGCCAGCAGTTTCGACCTCCGCTACGAGCAGTACTTC
CASSFDLRYEQYF
>TRBJ2-5|TRBD2|NA|TRBV4-2
TGTGCCAGCTCGGCGGCTAGCGGTGGAAGGGAGACCCAGTACTTC
CASSAASGGRETQYF
>TRBJ2-7|TRBD2|few|TRBV25-1
TGTGCCAGCAGTGGGCAAACTAGCGGGAGAAGGCACGAGCAGTACTTC
CASSGQTSGRRHEQYF
>TRBJ2-5|TRBD2|NA|TRBV4-1
TGTGCCAGCAGCCAAGTCAGCGGGGTGGGGGAGACCCAGTACTTC
CASSQVSGVGETQYF
>TRBJ2-5|NA|NA|TRBV20-1
TGCAGTGCTAGTTTCGAGACCCAGTACTTC
CSASFETQYF
>TRBJ2-3|NA|NA|TRBV12-5
TGTGCTAGTGGTTTTGGAGATACGCAGTATTTT
CASGFGDTQYF
>TRBJ2-7|TRBD1|few|TRBV28
TGTGCCAGCAGTCCCCCCAGGGACAGGGGCGAGCAGTACTTC
CASSPPRDRGEQYF
>TRBJ2-1|NA|NA|TRBV4-2
TGTGCCAGCAGCCAGACGGGGTCCTCCTACAATGAGCAGTTCTTC
CASSQTGSSYNEQFF
>TRBJ1-2|NA|NA|TRBV30
TGTGCCTGGAGTCCAGGACCGGGAGGCTACACCTTC
CAWSPGPGGYTF
>TRBJ2-2|TRBD2|NA|TRBV5-1
TGCGCCAGCAGTACCGGGACTACAAACGCCGGGGAGCTGTTTTTT
CASSTGTTNAGELFF
>TRBJ2-7|NA|NA|TRBV4-1
TGCGCCAGCAGCCCCAGGGGTGGGTGGTCCTACGAGCAGTACTTC
CASSPRGGWSYEQYF
>TRBJ1-1|NA|few|TRBV6-5
TGTGCCAGCGCAGCATCGACCATGAACACTGAAGCTTTCTTT
CASAASTMNTEAFF
>TRBJ2-3|NA|NA|TRBV11-1
TGTGCCAGCGGGGGAGATACGCAGTATTTT
CASGGDTQYF
>TRBJ1-2|TRBD1|NA|TRBV4-1
TGCGCCAGCAGCCCCCGGGACAGGACCTCAAGGTTC
CASSPRDRTSRF
>TRBJ1-1|NA|NA|TRBV5-4
TGTGCCTCGGCCCGGGAGGAGGTCCAGGGGAAAAGAGCTTTCTTT
CASAREEVQGKRAFF
>TRBJ2-7|TRBD1|NA|TRBV29-1
TGCAGCGTTGAAGGTGGTCGCCAGGGGGCCTACGAGCAGTACTTC
CSVEGGRQGAYEQYF
>TRBJ2-4|TRBD2|NA|TRBV30
TGTGCCTGGAGTTTCCCAGCGGGAGGGATTCTAGCCAAAAACATTCAGTACTTC
CAWSFPAGGILAKNIQYF
>TRBJ2-7|TRBD2|few|TRBV5-1
TGCGCCAGCAGCAAAACTAGCGGGAGTTATGAGCAGTACTTC
CASSKTSGSYEQYF
>TRBJ2-7|TRBD2|NA|TRBV7-2
TGTGCCAGCAGCCCTGAAAGTAGCGGGAGGGCCTGGGAGCAGTACTTC
CASSPESSGRAWEQYF
>TRBJ2-7|NA|NA|TRBV30
TGTGCCTGGGGGGCAGGACCCTACGAGCAGTACTTC
CAWGAGPYEQYF
>TRBJ2-5|TRBD2|few|TRBV6-6
TGTGCCAGCAGTTACTCAGGCGGGAGTGGGCAAGAGACCCAGTACTTC
CASSYSGGSGQETQYF
>TRBJ2-2|NA|NA|TRBV29-1
TGCAGCGTTGGGACAAGCGGGGAGCTGTTTTTT
CSVGTSGELFF
>TRBJ2-7|NA|NA|TRBV28
TGTGCCAGCAGTTTAGGTACGGAGCAGTACTTC
CASSLGTEQYF
>TRBJ2-7|TRBD1|few|TRBV28
TGTGCCAGCAGCAGGAGAGATAAGGGACAGGACTACTTC
CASSRRDKGQDYF
>TRBJ2-1|TRBD1|few|TRBV7-2
TGTGCCAGCAGCTTTGGACAGGGGGTGGGGAATGAGCAGTTCTTC
CASSFGQGVGNEQFF
>TRBJ2-4|NA|few|TRBV5-4
TGTGCCAGCAGCCAAGCCCAAGGGAGGACCAAAAACATTCAGTACTTC
CASSQAQGRTKNIQYF
>TRBJ1-3|NA|few|TRBV28
TGTGCCAGCAGACCCCGGTACTCTGGAAACACCATATATTTT
CASRPRYSGNTIYF
>TRBJ1-5|NA|NA|TRBV18
TGTGCCAGCTCGGCTCGGACTGGAGGGAATCAGCCCCAGCATTTT
CASSARTGGNQPQHF
>TRBJ1-5|NA|many|TRBV7-9
TGTGCCAGCAGCTTAGATAGCAATCAGCCCCAGCATTTT
CASSLDSNQPQHF
>TRBJ2-3|NA|NA|TRBV27
TGTGCCAGCAAAGGGACCACCACAGATACGCAGTATTTT
CASKGTTTDTQYF
>TRBJ2-3|NA|NA|TRBV30
TGTGCCTGGAGTGTGGGAGGTCTCACAGATACGCAGTATTTT
CAWSVGGLTDTQYF